The 25 T cell receptor beta chains in this list originate from one sample, sequenced in a study of control samples from healthy donors and cancer patients. Only in-frame clones appear in the TCRdb table, and some are missing; sequencing was by immunoSEQ multiplex PCR. The sample gives more than 9,500 clones, around 87% of which show up once; about 3% is in the top ten. Sequenced sample: formalin-fixed, paraffin-embedded tissue. Source of these receptors: a male donor with melanoma.

This chain connects TRBV3-1 (or the pseudogene TRBV3-2) to TRBJ2-7; unclear D gene. Looked up from germline, CDR1 is LGHDT and CDR2 is YNNKEL (reference sequence). V was trimmed by 5 bases and J by 0 bases, leaving 14 bases between them. The CDR3 loop spans 15 amino acids. The CDR3 region is CASSDPDRSSYEQYF. The CDR3 DNA reads as TGTGCCAGCAGCGACCCCGATAGGAGCTCCTACGAGCAGTACTTC.

A single count supports this clone. The rearrangement links TRBV19 to TRBJ2-1; 10 bases align to TRBD2. CDR3 length equals 16 residues. The J segment lost 0 bases and the V segment lost 3 bases, leaving 2 bases of the junction unmatched. Germline V CDR1 and CDR2: LNHDA, SQIVND (reference sequence). Here the CDR3 reads CASSIPSGSSYNEQFF. Written as DNA, the CDR3 is TGTGCCAGTAGTATCCCTAGCGGGAGCTCCTACAATGAGCAGTTCTTC.

On this clone itself: The junction and the germline gene differ at one end; a read error may be behind it. The V and J genes are TRBV12-5 and TRBJ2-1; 9 nucleotides align to TRBD1. The CDR3 spans 16 residues. Germline lookup yields CDR1 LGHNT and CDR2 FRNRAP. The CDR3 DNA reads as TGTGCTAGTGGCCCTAGGGGACAGGGCTCCAACAATGAGCAGTTCTTC. Protein: CASGPRGQGSNNEQFF.

The chain uses TRBV9 and TRBJ2-3; the match to TRBD1 covers 8 bases. The CDR3 spans 19 residues. V shed 5 bases and J 3 bases; nucleotides not matched to a gene: 20. Germline V gives CDR1 SGDLS, CDR2 YYNGEE. In DNA form, the CDR3 reads TGTGCCAGCAGTGGCGAGGACAGGGCAATTCTATCGGGAACAGATACGCAGTATTTT. It is translated as CASSGEDRAILSGTDTQYF.

V usage is TRBV9 and J usage is TRBJ2-3, with D possibly matching TRBD1 (5 bases). V lost 3 bases to trimming and J lost 6 bases, with 11 bases between them. The CDR3 consists of 13 residues. In germline, CDR1 is SGDLS, CDR2 YYNGEE. The CDR3 sequence: CASSALKGDTQYF. Here the CDR3 DNA reads TGTGCCAGCAGCGCCCTTAAGGGGGATACGCAGTATTTT.

The CDR3 nucleotides read TGTGCCAGCAGAACAGACAGAGGGGGAAATCAGCCCCAGCATTTT. Protein sequence: CASRTDRGGNQPQHF. The chain employs TRBV6-6 and TRBJ1-5, with D possibly TRBD1 on 6 matching bases. This CDR3 contains 15 residues. V was pared by 6 bases and J by 4 bases, with 16 bases between. Germline-derived CDR1 and CDR2 are MNHNY and SVGAGI (reference sequence).

The V and J genes are TRBV14 and TRBJ1-4; no clear D. The germline gives CDR1 SGHDN, CDR2 FVKESK. This CDR3 region has 15 residues. V was shortened by 0 bases and J by 10 bases, with 15 bases between the two germline ends. CDR3 protein: CASSQDFSPRTKLFF. The CDR3 coding sequence is TGTGCCAGCAGCCAAGACTTCTCCCCTCGGACAAAACTGTTTTTT. Full variable domain (missing parts from reference TRBV14 and TRBJ1-4): EAGVTQFPSHSVIEKGQTVTLRCDPISGHDNLYWYRRVMGKEIKFLLHFVKESKQDESGMPNNRFLAERTGGTYSTLKVQPAELEDSGVYFCASSQDFSPRTKLFFGSGTQLSVL.

CDR3 in DNA: TGCGCCAGCAGCCAAGGGGACGGGGCGGCGGAGACCCAGTACTTC. It translates to CASSQGDGAAETQYF. The V call is TRBV4-1, the J call TRBJ2-5; D might be TRBD1 or TRBD2, each matching 5 bases. The CDR3 length is 15 residues. Looked up from germline, CDR1 is MGHRA and CDR2 is YSYEKL. V was pared by 1 base and J by 5 bases, with 14 bases between.

The rearrangement joins TRBV12-3 or TRBV12-4 to TRBJ1-4; a possible D gene is TRBD1 (5 bases). Deletions cut 3 bases from V and 7 bases from J, with 9 bases between. CDR3 length equals 13 residues. CDR3 sequence: CASSFNQGEKLFF. The CDR3 region has the DNA TGTGCCAGCAGTTTTAATCAGGGTGAAAAACTGTTTTTT.

The chain is built from TRBV6-5 and TRBJ2-4; D uncertain. Germline lookup yields CDR1 MNHEY and CDR2 SVGAGI. The ends were cut back, 8 bases at V and 3 bases at J, with 2 bases in the middle. This CDR3 has 10 amino acids. The CDR3 bases are TGTGCCAGCGGCAAAAACATTCAGTACTTC. Amino acids: CASGKNIQYF.

The V and J genes are TRBV7-6 and TRBJ2-2; 11 positions match TRBD2. The CDR3 extends over 15 amino acids. Germline CDR1 reads SGHVS; CDR2 reads FNYEAQ. Germline trimming cut 6 bases from V and 10 bases from J; bases unmatched to any gene: 10. The chain's CDR3 is CASSRTSGSREELFF. CDR3 DNA sequence: TGTGCCAGCAGTCGAACTAGCGGGAGTAGGGAGGAGCTGTTTTTT.

The chain recombines TRBV10-2 with TRBJ1-5; D uncertain. The CDR3 is 14 amino acids. V lost 3 bases and J 1 base, leaving 7 bases between the germline ends. Germline lookup yields CDR1 WSHSY and CDR2 SAAADI. CDR3 sequence (DNA): TGCGCCAGCAGTGAAAGTCACAGCAATCAGCCCCAGCATTTT. Encoded protein: CASSESHSNQPQHF.

The rearrangement links TRBV27 to TRBJ1-1; a weak D match, TRBD1 (6 bases). The CDR3 runs to 17 residues. Trimming took 6 bases from V and 3 from J, leaving 23 bases between them. The germline CDR1 and CDR2 sequences are MNHEY and SMNVEV (reference sequence). The CDR3 here is CASSKWSLTGRDTEAFF. CDR3 nucleotides: TGTGCCAGCAGCAAATGGTCTCTAACAGGGCGGGACACTGAAGCTTTCTTT.

The chain carries TRBV5-1 and TRBJ2-5; no clear D gene. Trimming took off 2 bases at V and 1 base at J, with 0 bases between the two ends. The CDR3 has 11 amino acids. Germline V lookup: CDR1 SGHRS, CDR2 YFSETQ. The CDR3, as DNA: TGCGCCAGCAGCTTCCAAGAGACCCAGTACTTC. Residues: CASSFQETQYF.

The rearrangement links TRBV2 to TRBJ2-2; 12 bases are shared with TRBD2. Germline V lookup: CDR1 SNHLY, CDR2 FYNNEI. CDR3 size: 16 residues. V dropped 4 bases and J dropped 5; count of bases not matched to a gene: 5. This CDR3 reads CASSASGRARTGELFF. The CDR3 region has the DNA TGTGCCAGCAGTGCTAGCGGGAGGGCCCGAACCGGGGAGCTGTTTTTT.

This clone occurred once. J is TRBJ1-6 and V is TRBV7-9; unclear D gene. Trimming stripped 10 bases from V and 7 bases from J, with 23 bases between. The CDR3 covers 16 residues. CDR1 SEHNR and CDR2 FQNEAQ come from the germline V gene (reference sequence). CDR3 residues: CAINPSGAAENSPLHF. DNA of the CDR3: TGTGCCATTAATCCGTCGGGAGCAGCCGAAAATTCACCCCTCCACTTT.

This chain uses TRBV19 with TRBJ2-1; D tentatively fits TRBD1 or TRBD2 (5 bases each). CDR3 length equals 15 residues. V lost 3 bases and J lost 5, with 14 bases in between. Looked up from germline, CDR1 is LNHDA and CDR2 is SQIVND (reference sequence). The CDR3 DNA follows: TGTGCCAGTAGTATCAACAGGAGGTCAAACAATGAGCAGTTCTTC. Translated: CASSINRRSNNEQFF.

This chain joins TRBV7-2 and TRBJ2-2; tentative D call: TRBD1 (5 bases). This CDR3 has 14 residues. V was shortened by 3 bases and J by 0 bases, with 5 bases between the two germline ends. The V gene's germline CDR1 is SGHTA and CDR2 FQGNSA. CDR3 sequence (DNA): TGTGCCAGCAGCTTGACAGCGAACACCGGGGAGCTGTTTTTT. This encodes CASSLTANTGELFF.

The chain couples TRBV18 to TRBJ2-3; D is perhaps TRBD1 or TRBD2 (5 bases each). Germline V lookup: CDR1 KGHSH, CDR2 LQKENI. V was pared by 0 bases and J by 5 bases, with 18 bases between. The CDR3 consists of 17 residues. CDR3 nucleotides: TGTGCCAGCTCACCACCGGGACCCAGCCTAGTCGGAGATACGCAGTATTTT. Encoded protein: CASSPPGPSLVGDTQYF.

The rearrangement joins TRBV4-3 to TRBJ1-6; D gene unclear. The germline V and J ends were trimmed by 5 bases and 9 bases, with 11 bases remaining between them. CDR3 size: 13 residues. The germline V gene encodes CDR1 LGHNA and CDR2 YSLEER. In DNA form, the CDR3 reads TGCGCCAGCAGCGCTGTTGGACGTTCACCCCTCCACTTT. Amino acids: CASSAVGRSPLHF.

The chain links TRBV27 to TRBJ2-7; TRBD1 matches 9 bases. Germline loops: CDR1 MNHEY, CDR2 SMNVEV (reference sequence). The CDR3 runs 15 residues. Trimming removed 2 bases from V and 1 base from J; junction bases left unmatched: 3. CDR3 region: CASSLAGQGSYEQYF. The CDR3 region has the DNA TGTGCCAGCAGTTTAGCGGGACAGGGATCCTACGAGCAGTACTTC.

The rearrangement joins TRBV6-4 to TRBJ2-3; D perhaps matches TRBD2 (6 bases). V lost 5 bases, J lost 4 bases, and 10 bases lay in between. The CDR3 runs 13 residues. Per germline, CDR1 MRHNA and CDR2 SNTAGT. In DNA, the CDR3 is TGTGCCAGCAGTACGGGGGAGGCAGATACGCAGTATTTT. This translates into CASSTGEADTQYF.

CDR3 residues: CASSAGGNEQFF. CDR3 sequence (DNA): TGTGCCAGCAGTGCCGGGGGAAATGAGCAGTTCTTC. This chain uses TRBV7-3 with TRBJ2-1, with D possibly being TRBD2 (6 bases). Germline loops: CDR1 SGHTA, CDR2 FQGTGA. V lost 6 bases and J lost 7, with 10 bases in between. This CDR3 comprises 12 residues.

This clone appeared once. This chain connects TRBV30 to TRBJ2-6; no clear D gene. Germline V gene data show CDR1 as GTSNPN and CDR2 as SVGIG (reference sequence). CDR3 size: 14 residues. V was clipped by 7 bases and J by 2 bases, with 12 bases between them. The CDR3, as DNA: TGTGCCTCCGGTAATTACGCTGGGGCCAACGTCCTGACTTTC. Residues: CASGNYAGANVLTF.

The chain is built from TRBV6-6 and TRBJ1-2; TRBD1 is a possible D gene (6 bases). The germline V and J ends were trimmed by 7 bases and 5 bases, with 14 bases remaining between them. Germline CDR1 and CDR2: MNHNY and SVGAGI (reference sequence). The CDR3 has 13 residues. The CDR3 nucleotides read TGTGCCAGCACGAGGGGGGCTGGGTATGGCTACACCTTC. Protein product: CASTRGAGYGYTF.